The 10 T cell receptor beta chains presented below share a single source sample, sequenced in a study of shared clonotypes between healthy human individuals. Libraries were prepared by immunoSEQ multiplex PCR; TCRdb keeps only in-frame clonotypes and omits some of them. The data show over 750,000 clones, about 96% seen once. CD45RO-negative CD8 cells positively selected for CCR7 made up the naive population, which excluded terminally differentiated effector memory CD45RA+ cells. The sample consisted of naive CD8+ T cells sorted from blood. The receptors were gathered from a man between 25 and 39 years old in good health.

This rearrangement joins TRBV7-9 to TRBJ2-1; TRBD2 agrees at 14 bases. The CDR3 extends over 17 amino acids. CDR1 and CDR2 (germline): SEHNR, FQNEAQ (reference sequence). The junction had 10 bases not matched to a gene; V was cut back by 5 bases and J by 7 bases. CDR3 amino acids: CASSPQKTSGRVNEQFF. CDR3 in DNA: TGTGCCAGCAGCCCCCAGAAGACTAGCGGGAGGGTAAATGAGCAGTTCTTC.

This chain joins TRBV29-1 and TRBJ2-2; D is undetermined. CDR1 is SQVTM and CDR2 is ANQGSEA in the germline V gene. This CDR3 has 13 amino acids. V was shortened by 3 bases and J by 3 bases, with 8 bases between the two germline ends. CDR3 coding DNA: TGCAGCGTTGATATGACCGACACCGGGGAGCTGTTTTTT. It is translated as CSVDMTDTGELFF.

The chain combines TRBV4-3 with TRBJ1-1, with D perhaps matching TRBD1 (5 bases). From germline, CDR1 is LGHNA and CDR2 YSLEER. The CDR3 spans 14 residues. Trimming left V 0 bases short and J 3 bases short, with 8 bases between. Here the CDR3 reads CASSQEGEYTEAFF. The CDR3 coding sequence is TGCGCCAGCAGCCAAGAAGGGGAATACACTGAAGCTTTCTTT.

This chain links TRBV4-3 with TRBJ2-7, with TRBD1 as a possible D gene (6 bases). Germline CDR1 is LGHNA and CDR2 is YSLEER. The CDR3 length is 16 residues. The V and J ends lost 0 bases and 2 bases respectively, with 14 bases between them. CDR3 sequence (DNA): TGCGCCAGCAGCCAAGATCTTCCAGGGGCCGCCTACGAGCAGTACTTC. It specifies CASSQDLPGAAYEQYF.

The chain carries TRBV6-1 and TRBJ1-2, with D uncertain. CDR1 is MNHNS, CDR2 SASEGT, per germline. The CDR3 covers 15 residues. The germline V and J ends were trimmed by 6 bases and 2 bases, with 16 bases remaining between them. CDR3 region: CASSPFEAVNYGYTF. In DNA, the CDR3 is TGTGCCAGCAGCCCTTTTGAGGCGGTGAACTATGGCTACACCTTC.

This chain connects TRBV27 to TRBJ2-7; D is perhaps TRBD2 (6 bases). V was trimmed by 4 bases and J by 5 bases, leaving 21 bases between them. Germline V CDR1 and CDR2: MNHEY, SMNVEV (reference sequence). CDR3 length equals 16 residues. The CDR3 DNA reads as TGTGCCAGCAGTTCAACGCTAGCGCTTGTTGGTCACGAGCAGTACTTC. Amino acid sequence: CASSSTLALVGHEQYF.

Here the CDR3 reads CASSSPGRAFSQETQYF. The DNA of the CDR3 is TGTGCCAGCAGTAGTCCGGGACGAGCCTTCTCTCAAGAGACCCAGTACTTC. The chain uses TRBV11-2 and TRBJ2-5; the D call may be TRBD1 or TRBD2 (5 bases each). Deletions cut 6 bases from V and 2 bases from J, with 22 bases between. The CDR3 contains 17 residues. Looked up from germline, CDR1 is SGHAT and CDR2 is FQNNGV.

The chain couples TRBV29-1 to TRBJ1-4; D unresolved. Germline-derived CDR1 and CDR2 are SQVTM and ANQGSEA. With 1 base removed from V and 7 bases from J, the gap between germline ends came to 7 bases. The CDR3 totals 12 residues. The CDR3 region is CSVEGAPEKLFF. Here the CDR3 DNA reads TGCAGCGTTGAAGGGGCACCTGAAAAACTGTTTTTT.

The chain has TRBV10-3 and TRBJ1-2; tentatively, D is TRBD1 (5 bases). Trimming stripped 11 bases from V and 0 bases from J, with 13 bases between. The V gene's germline CDR1 is ENHRY and CDR2 SYGVKD. The CDR3 consists of 13 residues. In nucleotides, the CDR3 is TGTGCCGTTCGGGGGGATACTAACTATGGCTACACCTTC. Encoded protein: CAVRGDTNYGYTF.

The V and J genes are TRBV20-1 and TRBJ2-7; no firm D call. Trimming took 4 bases from V and 2 from J, leaving 6 bases between them. Germline-derived CDR1 and CDR2 are DFQATT and SNEGSKA (reference sequence). The CDR3 is made up of 11 amino acids. The CDR3 protein is CSAKVPYEQYF. The CDR3 DNA sequence: TGCAGTGCTAAGGTCCCCTACGAGCAGTACTTC.